A selection of T cell receptor beta chains follows, all from one sample in a study of cytomegalovirus exposure and HLA in healthy donors. The table came from immunoSEQ multiplex PCR; TCRdb's copy has only in-frame clones and leaves some out. The table has roughly 100,000 clones, 70% to 90% seen once. Sequenced: PBMCs. The receptor set was obtained from a man between 35 and 55 years old in good health and CMV-seronegative. The CDR3 runs from the conserved cysteine through the conserved F or W. Fields, in order: J gene, D gene, V gene, clone size, CDR3 protein, CDR3 DNA. D genes are given only for firm matches. Clone size appears in some rows only: once, few, many, or a class for an expanded clone.

TRBJ2-5	TRBD2	TRBV6-1	once	CASSGLAGGPQETQYF	TGTGCCAGCAGTGGACTAGCGGGGGGACCACAAGAGACCCAGTACTTC
TRBJ2-7	.	TRBV30	.	CAWSPVDGSYEQYF	TGTGCCTGGAGTCCGGTCGACGGGTCCTACGAGCAGTACTTC
TRBJ2-7	.	TRBV19	.	CASSTGGTLSYEQYF	TGTGCCAGTAGTACGGGGGGCACCTTATCCTACGAGCAGTACTTC
TRBJ2-3	.	TRBV25-1	few	CASSLSQGSGDTQYF	TGTGCCAGCAGCCTCTCACAGGGGAGCGGGGATACGCAGTATTTT
TRBJ2-1	TRBD1	TRBV11-1	.	CASSRITGESYNEQFF	TGTGCCAGCAGCCGAATTACAGGGGAATCCTACAATGAGCAGTTCTTC
TRBJ1-6	.	TRBV4-1	.	CASSQDPPGETGNSPLHF	TGCGCCAGCAGCCAAGATCCCCCAGGGGAGACTGGTAATTCACCCCTCCACTTT
TRBJ1-6	.	TRBV7-2	.	CASSIRTDALHSPLHF	TGTGCCAGCAGCATCCGGACAGACGCTTTACATTCACCCCTCCACTTT
TRBJ1-2	TRBD1	TRBV19	.	CASSMFNPGTAKGYTF	TGTGCCAGTAGTATGTTCAACCCCGGGACAGCTAAAGGCTACACCTTC
TRBJ2-5	.	TRBV6-4	.	CASSYRTVQKTQYF	TGTGCCAGCAGCTACCGGACTGTTCAGAAGACCCAGTACTTC
TRBJ2-3	TRBD1	TRBV30	.	CAYCPGGADTQYF	TGTGCCTACTGCCCAGGGGGCGCAGATACGCAGTATTTT
TRBJ1-1	.	TRBV19	.	CASSIKRNTEAFF	TGTGCCAGTAGTATTAAGAGGAACACTGAAGCTTTCTTT
TRBJ2-1	TRBD2	TRBV2	.	CASSAGLAGGPHEQFF	TGTGCCAGCAGCGCCGGACTAGCGGGGGGGCCACATGAGCAGTTCTTC
TRBJ2-5	TRBD1	TRBV6-5	.	CASSYQGGAETQYF	TGTGCCAGCAGTTACCAAGGGGGCGCAGAGACCCAGTACTTC
TRBJ2-7	TRBD1	TRBV7-3	once	CASSRPLGTGGDEQYF	TGTGCCAGCAGCCGCCCTTTGGGGACAGGGGGCGACGAGCAGTACTTC
TRBJ1-1	TRBD1	TRBV9	.	CASSINRDRGEGNTEAFF	TGTGCCAGCAGCATAAACCGGGACAGGGGGGAAGGGAACACTGAAGCTTTCTTT
TRBJ1-5	.	TRBV6-5	.	CASSIQNNQPQHF	TGTGCCAGCAGTATACAGAACAATCAGCCCCAGCATTTT
TRBJ2-7	TRBD2	TRBV2	.	CASTVSGLAYYEQYF	TGTGCCAGCACCGTTTCGGGACTAGCGTACTACGAGCAGTACTTC
TRBJ2-3	.	TRBV9	.	CASRGTGTDTQYF	TGTGCCAGCAGGGGGACTGGCACAGATACGCAGTATTTT
TRBJ2-5	TRBD2	TRBV25-1	once	CASSEYSLGGGETQYF	TGTGCCAGCAGTGAATATTCCCTCGGCGGGGGTGAGACCCAGTACTTC
TRBJ2-5	TRBD1	TRBV6-5	few	CASSYSGTAQETQYF	TGTGCCAGCAGTTACTCCGGGACAGCCCAAGAGACCCAGTACTTC
TRBJ1-2	TRBD1	TRBV7-9	.	CASSFNRGEGYTF	TGTGCCAGCAGCTTCAACAGGGGAGAGGGCTACACCTTC
TRBJ2-7	TRBD1	TRBV9	once	CASSGRGQGSYEQYF	TGTGCCAGCAGCGGAAGAGGACAGGGCTCCTACGAGCAGTACTTC
TRBJ2-3	TRBD2	TRBV5-1	.	CASSSPTPKLAGVDTQYF	TGCGCCAGCAGCTCCCCCACCCCAAAACTAGCGGGGGTAGATACGCAGTATTTT
TRBJ1-1	.	TRBV19	.	CASLSLGEGRRTEAFF	TGTGCCAGCCTCTCGCTAGGGGAAGGGAGGAGAACTGAAGCTTTCTTT
TRBJ1-2	.	TRBV4-1	.	CASSPSVPEGANYGYTF	TGCGCCAGCAGCCCCTCCGTCCCCGAAGGGGCCAACTATGGCTACACCTTC
TRBJ2-7	TRBD1	TRBV9	.	CASSPGQGYYEQYF	TGTGCCAGCAGCCCCGGACAGGGGTACTACGAGCAGTACTTC
TRBJ2-4	.	TRBV11-1	.	CASRGGGGIQYF	TGTGCCAGCAGAGGGGGGGGCGGCATTCAGTACTTC
TRBJ1-2	.	TRBV7-2	once	CASSPRGGASYGYTF	TGTGCCAGCAGCCCCCGAGGGGGGGCGAGCTATGGCTACACCTTC
TRBJ1-1	.	TRBV5-1	.	CASSPSQGGTEAFF	TGCGCCAGCAGCCCGAGCCAAGGCGGCACTGAAGCTTTCTTT
TRBJ2-1	TRBD2	TRBV19	.	CASSYRGGREQFF	TGTGCCAGCAGCTACCGCGGGGGGCGCGAGCAGTTCTTC
TRBJ2-1	TRBD2	TRBV27	.	CASGRSGGIYNEQFF	TGTGCCAGCGGACGTAGCGGGGGAATCTACAATGAGCAGTTCTTC
TRBJ2-7	.	TRBV10-1	once	CASSGGQAGVQYF	TGCGCCAGCAGTGGGGGGCAGGCAGGGGTGCAGTACTTC
TRBJ2-3	TRBD1	TRBV7-9	.	CASSLWGTGKTDTQYF	TGTGCCAGCAGCTTATGGGGGACAGGGAAAACAGATACGCAGTATTTT
TRBJ2-5	.	TRBV11-3	.	CASSMGHQETQYF	TGTGCCAGCAGCATGGGCCACCAAGAGACCCAGTACTTC
TRBJ1-1	TRBD1	TRBV2	.	CASSRQGMNTEAFF	TGTGCCAGCAGCCGACAGGGGATGAACACTGAAGCTTTCTTT
TRBJ2-7	TRBD1	TRBV5-1	.	CASSPSGQGPYEQYF	TGCGCCAGCAGTCCCTCGGGACAGGGCCCCTACGAGCAGTACTTC
TRBJ1-5	TRBD1	TRBV7-8	.	CASSLDRGFQPQHF	TGTGCCAGCAGCCTGGACAGGGGGTTTCAGCCCCAGCATTTT
TRBJ1-5	.	TRBV6-1	once	CASSEGADGQPQHF	TGTGCCAGCAGTGAAGGGGCAGATGGTCAGCCCCAGCATTTT
TRBJ2-5	.	TRBV9	.	CASSSPGGWETQYF	TGTGCCAGCAGCTCCCCGGGGGGCTGGGAGACCCAGTACTTC
TRBJ1-2	.	TRBV15	.	CATSTMGGGYGYTF	TGTGCCACCAGCACCATGGGCGGGGGCTATGGCTACACCTTC
TRBJ2-3	.	TRBV9	.	CASSVGTGTDTQYF	TGTGCCAGCAGCGTAGGGACTGGAACAGATACGCAGTATTTT
TRBJ2-3	TRBD1	TRBV10-3	few	CAISLGQDSTDTQYF	TGTGCCATCAGCCTGGGACAGGACAGCACAGATACGCAGTATTTT
TRBJ2-3	TRBD1	TRBV11-3	.	CASSPTPGTGQCF	TGTGCCAGCAGCCCGACTCCCGGGACAGGCCAGTGTTTT
TRBJ2-2	.	TRBV29-1	.	CSVDFRVSGELFF	TGCAGCGTTGACTTCAGGGTATCCGGGGAGCTGTTTTTT
TRBJ2-3	.	TRBV5-1	few	CASSGLGGRDTQYF	TGCGCCAGCAGCGGCCTAGGAGGTAGAGATACGCAGTATTTT
TRBJ2-1	TRBD1	TRBV10-2	.	CASSESGGQYNEQFF	TGCGCCAGCAGTGAGTCTGGGGGACAGTACAATGAGCAGTTCTTC
TRBJ1-3	.	TRBV12-5	.	CASATLWGGSAGNTIYF	TGTGCTAGTGCCACCCTCTGGGGGGGATCGGCTGGAAACACCATATATTTT
TRBJ2-5	TRBD2	TRBV28	.	CASSLRGGLKETQYF	TGTGCCAGCAGCCTACGGGGGGGGCTGAAAGAGACCCAGTACTTC
TRBJ1-5	.	TRBV6-1	.	CASMGQRYSNQPQHF	TGTGCCAGCATGGGTCAGCGTTATAGCAATCAGCCCCAGCATTTT
TRBJ2-7	TRBD2	TRBV10-3	.	CAISRWASGSYEQYF	TGTGCCATCAGCCGTTGGGCTAGCGGATCCTACGAGCAGTACTTC
TRBJ1-1	TRBD1	TRBV7-3	once	CASSLSSGGGGFAEAFF	TGTGCCAGCAGCTTATCGTCAGGGGGCGGCGGATTCGCTGAAGCTTTCTTT
TRBJ1-2	.	TRBV21-1	.	CASSKCNRGSYGYTF	TGTGCCAGCAGCAAATGTAACAGGGGATCCTATGGCTACACCTTC
TRBJ2-3	.	TRBV6-6	.	CATTGWGTDTQYF	TGTGCCACTACAGGTTGGGGCACAGATACGCAGTATTTT
TRBJ1-5	TRBD1	TRBV19	few	CASSIFRGTGRNQPQHF	TGTGCCAGTAGTATCTTTAGGGGGACAGGGCGAAATCAGCCCCAGCATTTT
TRBJ2-1	.	TRBV9	few	CASSVEGQIAGGRNEQFF	TGTGCCAGCAGCGTAGAGGGACAGATCGCCGGGGGTAGGAATGAGCAGTTCTTC
TRBJ2-3	.	TRBV18	few	CASSPTGSTDTQYF	TGTGCCAGCTCACCAACAGGTAGCACAGATACGCAGTATTTT
TRBJ2-1	TRBD2	TRBV5-1	once	CASSSAVSGTSSGEQFF	TGCGCCAGCAGCTCGGCGGTGTCCGGGACTAGCAGTGGTGAGCAGTTCTTC
TRBJ1-6	TRBD1	TRBV7-2	.	CASSLGDRINSPLHF	TGTGCCAGCAGCTTAGGGGACAGAATTAATTCACCCCTCCACTTT
TRBJ2-1	.	TRBV5-6	once	CASSLGGGEQFF	TGTGCCAGCAGCTTAGGGGGGGGCGAGCAATTCTTC